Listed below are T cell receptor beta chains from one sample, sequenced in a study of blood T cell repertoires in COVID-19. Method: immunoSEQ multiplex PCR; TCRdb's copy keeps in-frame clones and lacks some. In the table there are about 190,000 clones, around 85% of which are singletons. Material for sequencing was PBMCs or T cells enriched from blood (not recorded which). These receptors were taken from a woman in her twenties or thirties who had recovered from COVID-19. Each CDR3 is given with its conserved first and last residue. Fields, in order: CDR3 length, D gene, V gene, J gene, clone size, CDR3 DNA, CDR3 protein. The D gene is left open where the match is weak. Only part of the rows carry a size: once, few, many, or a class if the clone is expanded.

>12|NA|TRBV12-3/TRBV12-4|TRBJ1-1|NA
TGTGCCAGCAGTTACGACAGCTCTGAAGCTTTCTTT
CASSYDSSEAFF
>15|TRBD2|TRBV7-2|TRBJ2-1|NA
TGTGCCAGCAGCTTAGGGACTAGCCCTATCCATGAGCAGTTCTTC
CASSLGTSPIHEQFF
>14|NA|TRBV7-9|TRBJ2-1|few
TGTGCCAGCAGCCTCAACCTGGGCTTTTATGAGCAGTTCTTC
CASSLNLGFYEQFF
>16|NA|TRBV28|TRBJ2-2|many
TGTGCCAGCAGTTTATCTCTGGACGGGGGAATCGGGGAGCTGTTTTTT
CASSLSLDGGIGELFF
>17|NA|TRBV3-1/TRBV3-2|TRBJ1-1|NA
TGTGCCAGCAGCCTCATGGGAGGGGGGGACCTGAACACTGAAGCTTTCTTT
CASSLMGGGDLNTEAFF
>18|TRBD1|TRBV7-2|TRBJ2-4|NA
TGTGCCAGCAGTTTCACCGAGAGGACAGGGACGGGCAAAAACATTCAGTACTTC
CASSFTERTGTGKNIQYF
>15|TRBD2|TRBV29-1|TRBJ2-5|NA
TGCAGCGTTGCATTGGGACTAGCGGGGAGAGAGACCCAGTACTTC
CSVALGLAGRETQYF
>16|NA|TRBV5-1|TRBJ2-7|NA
TGCGCCAGCAGCTCGCAACAGGGAGGGGGCTCCTACGAGCAGTACTTC
CASSSQQGGGSYEQYF
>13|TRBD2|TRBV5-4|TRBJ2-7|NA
TGTGCCAGCAGCTTAGCGGGGTCCCCGGAGCAGTACTTC
CASSLAGSPEQYF
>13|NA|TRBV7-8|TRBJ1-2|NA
TGTGCCAGCAGCCTCGGAGGGAACTATGGCTACACCTTC
CASSLGGNYGYTF
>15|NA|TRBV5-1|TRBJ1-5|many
TGCGCCAGCAGCTTGGGAGGGAGGGGCAATCAGCCCCAGCATTTT
CASSLGGRGNQPQHF
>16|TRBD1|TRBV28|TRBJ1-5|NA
TGTGCCAGCACCGAGGGGGCCAGCATACTCAATCAGCCCCAGCATTTT
CASTEGASILNQPQHF
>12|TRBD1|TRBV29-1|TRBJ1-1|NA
TGCAGCGCCCATGGACAGGGGGTTGAAGCTTTCTTT
CSAHGQGVEAFF
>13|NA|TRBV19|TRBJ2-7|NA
TGTGCCAGTAGTCGGCAGGGGAGCTACGAGCAGTACTTC
CASSRQGSYEQYF
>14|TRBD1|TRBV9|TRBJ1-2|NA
TGTGCCTCCAGCAACCGGGACAGGGGCTATGGCTACACCTTC
CASSNRDRGYGYTF
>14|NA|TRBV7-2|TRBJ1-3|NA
TGTGCCAGCAGCTTTTCGAGCTCTGGAAACACCATATATTTT
CASSFSSSGNTIYF
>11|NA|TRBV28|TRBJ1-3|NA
TGTGCCAGCAGGGGGGGGAACACCATATATTTT
CASRGGNTIYF
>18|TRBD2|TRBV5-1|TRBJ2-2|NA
TGCGCCAGCAGCCCTCGTCTAGCGGGGGGGCCGAACACCGGGGAGCTGTTTTTT
CASSPRLAGGPNTGELFF
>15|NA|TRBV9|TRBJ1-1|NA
TGTGCCAGCAGCGGACCCGGACAGAGGAACACTGAAGCTTTCTTT
CASSGPGQRNTEAFF
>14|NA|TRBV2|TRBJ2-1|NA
TGTGCCAGCAGTGAAGAAGGAGGGGTTAGTGAGCAGTTCTTC
CASSEEGGVSEQFF
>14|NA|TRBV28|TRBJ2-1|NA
TGTGCCAGCCCGCCAGGGAAGTATCCGTATGAGCAGTTCTTC
CASPPGKYPYEQFF
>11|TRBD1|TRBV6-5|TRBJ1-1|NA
TGTGCCAGCAGAAACTCAGGGGGCGCTTTCTTT
CASRNSGGAFF
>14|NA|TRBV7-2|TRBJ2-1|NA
TGTGCCAGCAGCTTAGGTGGTAGCCACAATGAGCAGTTCTTC
CASSLGGSHNEQFF
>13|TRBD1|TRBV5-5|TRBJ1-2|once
TGTGCCAGCAGCATCTCAGGGGGCTATGGCTACACCTTC
CASSISGGYGYTF
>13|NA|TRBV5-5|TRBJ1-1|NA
TGTGCCACCCAAAGTTACGAACTCACTGAAGCTTTCTTT
CATQSYELTEAFF
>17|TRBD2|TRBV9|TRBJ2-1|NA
TGTGCCAGCAGCGTGGAAATCGGACTAGCGGGAATTGGTGAGCAGTTCTTC
CASSVEIGLAGIGEQFF
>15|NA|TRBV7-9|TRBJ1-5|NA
TGTGCCAGCAGCTTAGAACAGGAAATAAATCAGCCCCAGCATTTT
CASSLEQEINQPQHF
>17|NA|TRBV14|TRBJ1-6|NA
TGTGCCAGCAGCCTTTTGCCCGGGGGCTCCTATAATTCACCCCTCCACTTT
CASSLLPGGSYNSPLHF
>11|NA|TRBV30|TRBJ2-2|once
TGTGCCTGGAGTCGTTTCGGGGAGCTGTTTTTT
CAWSRFGELFF
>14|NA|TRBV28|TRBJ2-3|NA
TGTGCCAGCAGTCCCGGAGGTTATACAGATACGCAGTATTTT
CASSPGGYTDTQYF
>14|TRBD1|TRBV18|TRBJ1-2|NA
TGTGCCAGCTCATCGACAGGGGGCACCTATGGCTACACCTTC
CASSSTGGTYGYTF
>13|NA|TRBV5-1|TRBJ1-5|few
TGCGCCAGCAGCTTGGCCCCAGATCAGCCCCAGCATTTT
CASSLAPDQPQHF
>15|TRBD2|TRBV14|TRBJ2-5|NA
TGTGCCAGCAGCCAAGAAGGACTAGTCGGAGAGACCCAGTACTTC
CASSQEGLVGETQYF
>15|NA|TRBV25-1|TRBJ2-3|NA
TGTGCCAGCAGTGAATACCCCGGGGAAGGAGATACGCAGTATTTT
CASSEYPGEGDTQYF
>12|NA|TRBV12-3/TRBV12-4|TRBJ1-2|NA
TGTGCCAGCAGTTTACAGGGAGGTGGCTACACCTTC
CASSLQGGGYTF
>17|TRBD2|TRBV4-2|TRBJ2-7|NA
TGTGCCAGCAGCCAAGAGCCCCGACTAGCGGGATGGTACGAGCAGTACTTC
CASSQEPRLAGWYEQYF
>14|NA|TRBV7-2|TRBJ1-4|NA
TGTGCCAGCAGCTTAGGGGTAGGGGGTGAAAAACTGTTTTTT
CASSLGVGGEKLFF
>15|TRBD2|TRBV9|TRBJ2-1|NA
TGTGCCAGCAGCGTAGCGGGAGGGTTTTACAATGAGCAGTTCTTC
CASSVAGGFYNEQFF
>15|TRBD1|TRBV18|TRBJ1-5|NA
TGTGCCAGCTCACCTCCCGGGACAGGGAATCAGCCCCAGCATTTT
CASSPPGTGNQPQHF
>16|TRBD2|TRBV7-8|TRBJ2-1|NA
TGTGCCAGCAGCAAACTAGCGGGAGGAGGTGGCAATGAGCAGTTCTTC
CASSKLAGGGGNEQFF
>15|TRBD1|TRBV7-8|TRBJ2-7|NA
TGTGCCAGCAGCTCATACAGGGGCTATCAGGGCGAGCAGTACTTC
CASSSYRGYQGEQYF
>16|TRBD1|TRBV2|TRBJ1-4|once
TGTGCCAGCAGTTCCGGGACAGTTGCAACTAATGAAAAACTGTTTTTT
CASSSGTVATNEKLFF
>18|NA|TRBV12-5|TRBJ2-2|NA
TGTGCTAGTGCCTTGGTCAGGGCAGTGGGCCCGGTCCCCGGGGAGCTGTTTTTT
CASALVRAVGPVPGELFF
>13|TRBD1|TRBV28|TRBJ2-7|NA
TGTGCCAGCGGTCCGGGACAGTCCTACGAGCAGTACTTC
CASGPGQSYEQYF
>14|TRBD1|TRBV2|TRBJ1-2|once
TGTGCCAGCACCCTGATGACAGGGAGAAATGGCTACACCTTC
CASTLMTGRNGYTF
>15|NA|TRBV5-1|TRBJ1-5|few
TGCGCCAGCAGCTTGGGACCCACGGGGAATCAGCCCCAGCATTTT
CASSLGPTGNQPQHF